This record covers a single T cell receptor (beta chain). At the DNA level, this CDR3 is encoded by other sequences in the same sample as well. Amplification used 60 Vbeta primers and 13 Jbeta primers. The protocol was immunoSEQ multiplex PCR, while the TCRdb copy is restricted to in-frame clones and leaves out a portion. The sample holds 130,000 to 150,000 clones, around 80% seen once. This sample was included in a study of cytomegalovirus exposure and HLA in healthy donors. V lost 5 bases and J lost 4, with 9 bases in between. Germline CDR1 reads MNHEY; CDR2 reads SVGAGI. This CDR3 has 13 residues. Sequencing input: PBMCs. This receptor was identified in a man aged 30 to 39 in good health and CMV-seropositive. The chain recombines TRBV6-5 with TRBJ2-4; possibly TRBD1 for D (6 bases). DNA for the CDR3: TGTGCCAGCAGTCGGGACACGAAAAACATTCAGTACTTC. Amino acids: CASSRDTKNIQYF.